The next 26 T cell receptor beta chains were all read from a single sample in a study of tumor and adjacent non-tumor tissue in lung cancer. No cell sorting was done before RNA was extracted from the tissue. A modified ARM-PCR protocol with three rounds of nested PCR amplified TCRbeta. MiXCR was run by TCRdb on the multiplex PCR reads, yielding one entry per CDR3 protein. The table has 65,000 to 90,000 distinct CDR3 sequences, 65% to 75% seen once. Sequencing input: lung tumor tissue. Source of these receptors: a woman between 65 and 79 years old with non-small cell lung cancer.

On this clonotype itself: This clone may be a read error of a much larger clone one base away. The conserved closing phenylalanine or tryptophan is absent in this CDR3, likely reflecting a read error. J is TRBJ2-1 and V is TRBV20-1, with 10 bases that match TRBD2. From germline, CDR1 is DFQATT and CDR2 SNEGSKA (reference sequence). The V segment lost 0 bases and the J segment 4 bases; nucleotides outside the gene matches: 6. This CDR3 contains 16 residues. CDR3 loop: CSAREEGLAEYNEQFL. Here the CDR3 DNA reads TGCAGTGCTAGAGAGGAAGGACTAGCGGAATACAATGAGCAGTTCTTA.

V usage is TRBV7-9 and J usage is TRBJ2-1; D is unresolved. This CDR3 contains 13 residues. V lost 5 bases, J lost 5 bases, and 10 bases lay in between. Germline CDR1 is SEHNR and CDR2 is FQNEAQ (reference sequence). In DNA, the CDR3 is TGTGCCAGCAGCCAGTCTGGGGACAATGAGCAGTTCTTC. Its translation is CASSQSGDNEQFF.

Regarding this clonotype: Likely a read error: the CDR3 ends without its conserved phenylalanine or tryptophan. The gene calls are TRBV24-1 and TRBJ1-5; D unresolved. The length of the CDR3 is 14 residues. From germline, CDR1 is KGHDR and CDR2 SFDVKD. The CDR3 sequence: CATSNLSINQPQHL. The CDR3 DNA reads TGTGCCACCAGTAATTTGTCGATCAATCAGCCACAGCATCTT.

V usage is TRBV6-6 and J usage is TRBJ2-7; TRBD1 agrees at 8 bases. After removal of 0 bases from V and 6 bases from J, the junction contained 16 bases not matched to a gene. Per the germline V gene, CDR1 is MNHNY and CDR2 is SVGAGI (reference sequence). The CDR3 covers 18 residues. CDR3 sequence (DNA): TGTGCCAGCAGTTACTCAACCGGGACAGGTATCGGTGCTGGCGAGCAGTACTTC. Translated, it gives CASSYSTGTGIGAGEQYF.

This clonotype has a single count. The junction does not match germline at one end; this may be a read error. The V call is TRBV6-5, the J call TRBJ2-1, with a tentative D call TRBD2 (6 bases). Germline CDR1 reads MNHEY; CDR2 reads SVGAGI. The CDR3 consists of 13 residues. CDR3 sequence: CSSTGVYANEQFF. DNA of the CDR3: TGTTCCAGCACGGGAGTTTACGCCAATGAACAGTTCTTC.

Note on this clonotype: No DNA is shown, since the ends of the CDR3 on it are uncertain; the CDR3 is the one TCRdb lists. The chain links TRBV29-1 to TRBJ1-4; the D segment call TRBD1 is taken from the table without a DNA check. The CDR3 is 13 amino acids long, termini counted. Germline CDR1 reads SQVTM; CDR2 reads ANQGSEA. CDR3 sequence: CSVGGGSNEKPFF.

Comment on this clonotype: This may be a read error: a much more frequent sequence differs by one nucleotide. Because the CDR3 is missing its conserved closing phenylalanine or tryptophan, this is likely a read error. The chain carries TRBV7-9 and TRBJ2-1, with 9 bases fitting TRBD1. Germline lookup yields CDR1 SEHNR and CDR2 FQNEAQ (reference sequence). Trimming removed 5 bases from V and 9 bases from J; junction bases left unmatched: 11. The CDR3 has 15 amino acids. In nucleotides, the CDR3 is TGTGCCAGCAGCACCGGGACAGGGAGGGTCGGTGAGCAGTTCTCC. Translated, it gives CASSTGTGRVGEQFS.

Comments on this clonotype: A much larger clone differs from this one at a single base, so this may be a read error. Without the conserved terminal phenylalanine or tryptophan, this CDR3 likely stems from a read error. The chain employs TRBV30 and TRBJ1-5, with D unresolved. V was shortened by 0 bases and J by 2 bases, with 11 bases between the two germline ends. The V gene's germline CDR1 is GTSNPN and CDR2 SVGIG (reference sequence). The CDR3 runs to 15 residues. The CDR3 sequence is CAWSVGPKGNQPQHY. In DNA form, the CDR3 reads TGTGCCTGGAGTGTAGGCCCGAAGGGCAATCAGCCCCAGCATTAT.

Points on this clonotype: A read error may produce the germline difference seen at one junction end. This chain uses TRBV5-5 with TRBJ2-1; no clear D gene. The J call is in doubt because the DNA end fits TRBJ2-7 better. The CDR3 loop spans 12 amino acids. Germline CDR1 and CDR2: SGHKS and YYEKEE (reference sequence). CDR3: CAGSLRYNEQYF. The CDR3 bases are TGTGCCGGCAGCTTACGATACAATGAGCAGTACTTC.

This chain links TRBV11-2 with TRBJ2-3; 9 nucleotides agree with TRBD2. The CDR3 totals 15 residues. Germline assignment: CDR1 SGHAT and CDR2 FQNNGV. V was pared by 5 bases and J by 2 bases, with 5 bases of the junction left unmatched. CDR3 bases: TGTGCCAGCAGCGCTTTAGCGGGGGTCACAGATACGCAGTATTTT. Encoded protein: CASSALAGVTDTQYF. The entire variable domain, with the rest obtained from reference TRBV11-2 and TRBJ2-3, is as follows: EAGVAQSPRYKIIEKRQSVAFWCNPISGHATLYWYQQILGQGPKLLIQFQNNGVVDDSQLPKDRFSAERLKGVDSTLKIQPAKLEDSAVYLCASSALAGVTDTQYFGPGTRLTVL.

Details on this clonotype: Germline is not matched at one junction end, which may reflect a read error. The chain joins TRBV10-3 to TRBJ2-7; D possibly corresponds to TRBD1 (6 bases). The CDR3 loop spans 13 amino acids. Germline assignment: CDR1 ENHRY and CDR2 SYGVKD. The DNA for the CDR3 is TGTACCATCAGTGAGGGGGAGCGTTACGAGCAGTACTTC. This translates into CTISEGERYEQYF.

In regard to this clonotype: An end of the junction differs from the germline gene, which may be a read error. V usage is TRBV5-5 and J usage is TRBJ1-2; D is undetermined. This CDR3 contains 17 residues. Germline V gene data show CDR1 as SGHKS and CDR2 as YYEKEE (reference sequence). The CDR3 sequence: CASSLAVLVMKSYGYTF. The CDR3 bases are TGTGCCAGCAGCTTGGCGGTACTGGTGATGAAGAGCTATGGCTACACTTTC.

As to this clonotype: A read error may account for a junction end that differs from germline. The rearrangement uses TRBV6-1 and TRBJ2-5; D remains unclear. CDR1 and CDR2 (germline): MNHNS, SASEGT. This CDR3 contains 13 residues. Here the CDR3 DNA reads TGTGCAAGCAGTGAATGGCTTCAAGAGATCCAGTACTTC. It is translated as CASSEWLQEIQYF.

Concerning this clonotype: A junction end diverges from the germline sequence, so it may reflect a read error. The V and J genes are TRBV29-1 and TRBJ2-1; 8 bases are shared with TRBD1. The CDR3 totals 14 residues. The germline V gene encodes CDR1 SQVTM and CDR2 ANQGSEA. The DNA for the CDR3 is TGCGGCGTTAATCTCGGACAGGGAAGAAATGAGCGGTTCTTC. It yields the protein CGVNLGQGRNERFF.

This clonotype was seen a handful of times. This sequence joins TRBV2 and TRBJ1-3; D not certain. Trimming took 7 bases from V and 7 from J, leaving 14 bases between them. The CDR3 runs to 13 residues. CDR1 and CDR2 from the germline V gene are SNHLY and FYNNEI. CDR3 DNA: TGTGCCAGCAAAGACGACGTTGGGAACACCATATATTTT. This gives the protein CASKDDVGNTIYF.

Regarding this clonotype: This clone may be a read error of a much larger clone one base away. The chain combines TRBV11-2 with TRBJ2-7; D is tentatively TRBD1 or TRBD2 (6 bases each). Looked up from germline, CDR1 is SGHAT and CDR2 is FQNNGV. The CDR3 runs to 15 residues. The CDR3 nucleotides read TGTGACAGCAGCTCCCCCAGGGGAGGTACCTACGAGCAGTACTTC. This codes for CDSSSPRGGTYEQYF. The complete variable domain, with remaining parts taken from reference TRBV11-2 and TRBJ2-7, reads EAGVAQSPRYKIIEKRQSVAFWCNPISGHATLYWYQQILGQGPKLLIQFQNNGVVDDSQLPKDRFSAERLKGVDSTLKIQPAKLEDSAVYLCDSSSPRGGTYEQYFGPGTRLTVT.

This clonotype is labeled as medium-sized (0.01 to 0.1%). This rearrangement joins TRBV29-1 to TRBJ1-1, with D possibly matching TRBD1 (5 bases). Trimming shortened V by 2 bases and J by 11 bases, and 21 bases separated the two germline ends. Germline V lookup: CDR1 SQVTM, CDR2 ANQGSEA. The CDR3 covers 14 residues. The CDR3 spells CSVESFGTPNGAFF. The CDR3 DNA reads as TGCAGCGTTGAAAGCTTTGGGACGCCCAATGGCGCTTTCTTT.

About this clonotype: The conserved phenylalanine or tryptophan normally closing the CDR3 is absent here, so this likely arose from a read error. The limits of the CDR3 on the DNA are not certain, so only TCRdb's listed CDR3 is given. The chain couples TRBV4-2 to TRBJ2-1; the D call TRBD2 from the table was never checked on the DNA. Germline V gene sequence: CDR1 LGHNA, CDR2 YNFKEQ. The CDR3 sequence runs 15 residues, both termini included. This CDR3 reads CASSHGTSGYNERFL.

This clonotype was counted a single time. A junction end diverges from the germline sequence, so it may reflect a read error. The V gene is TRBV6-1, the J gene TRBJ2-1; D remains unclear. Germline CDR1 MNHNS, CDR2 SASEGT. The CDR3 is 15 residues long. CDR3 in DNA: TGTGCCTGCAGTGAAGCCCCAGAGCCCTACAATGAACAGTTCTTC. Amino acid sequence: CACSEAPEPYNEQFF.

Regarding this clonotype: The junction and the germline gene differ at one end; a read error may be behind it. The V and J genes are TRBV6-1 and TRBJ2-1; 9 bases match TRBD2. This CDR3 region has 16 residues. The germline V gene encodes CDR1 MNHNS and CDR2 SASEGT. The CDR3 sequence: CVSSAMLELAGGKQFF. CDR3 nucleotide sequence: TGTGTCAGCAGTGCGATGTTGGAACTAGCGGGCGGCAAGCAGTTCTTC.

Concerning this clonotype: The CDR3 end shows no conserved phenylalanine or tryptophan, and so a read error is likely. V is TRBV5-1 and J is TRBJ2-1, with D maybe TRBD2 (6 bases). The CDR3 sequence is 13 residues long. V was clipped by 8 bases and J by 7 bases, with 16 bases between them. Germline assignment: CDR1 SGHRS and CDR2 YFSETQ. In nucleotides, the CDR3 is TGCGCCAGTAGTGAGGAGGGGATGAATGAGCAGTTCTTA. This codes for CASSEEGMNEQFL.

In regard to this clonotype: A much larger clone lies one base from this, so it may be a read error. The chain links TRBV28 to TRBJ1-2, with a weak D call TRBD1 (5 bases). The V end was cut by 7 bases, the J end by 2 bases, with 11 bases between. The CDR3 loop spans 13 amino acids. Germline-derived CDR1 and CDR2 are MDHEN and SYDVKM. The CDR3 loop is CASTNQGNYGYTF. The CDR3 bases are TGTGCCAGCACGAACCAGGGAAACTATGGCTACACCTTC.

The J gene is TRBJ2-2, the V gene TRBV5-4; the match to TRBD2 covers 8 bases. V lost 10 bases and J lost 2; bases outside the gene matches: 13. The germline CDR1 and CDR2 sequences are SGHNT and YYREEE (reference sequence). The CDR3 is made up of 16 amino acids. In DNA form, the CDR3 reads TGTGCCTGCAACCTCCGGGCGGGAGGCAACACCGGGGAGCTGTTTTTT. Translated, it gives CACNLRAGGNTGELFF.

Note on this clonotype: A read error is likely, as this CDR3 ends without the conserved phenylalanine or tryptophan. The chain has TRBV11-1 and TRBJ1-5; tentative D call: TRBD1 (6 bases). The CDR3 is 15 amino acids. Germline CDR1 is SGHAT and CDR2 is FQDESV (reference sequence). The CDR3 nucleotides are TGTGCCAGCAGCACAGGGACAAGGGCCCATCAACCCCAGCATTTG. Translated, it gives CASSTGTRAHQPQHL.

This clonotype was recorded once. The CDR3 end shows no conserved phenylalanine or tryptophan, and so a read error is likely. It is unclear where the CDR3 begins or ends on the DNA, so no DNA is shown, and the CDR3 is as TCRdb lists it. The chain uses TRBV5-6 and TRBJ2-1; the table's TRBD1 call for D was not verified on the DNA. From germline, CDR1 is SGHDT and CDR2 YYEEEE. The CDR3 adds up to 15 amino acids, both ends counted. The CDR3 region is CVSSLGPQEEGELFI.

This clonotype was found a few times. A read error may be the cause here, since a much bigger clone is one base away. The chain couples TRBV30 to TRBJ2-6; tentatively, D is TRBD1 or TRBD2 (5 bases each). The germline V gene has CDR1 GTSNPN and CDR2 SVGIG (reference sequence). The CDR3 sequence is 15 residues long. The CDR3 nucleotides are TGTACCTGGAGTTTGGGGGACTCTGGGGCCAACGTCCTGACTTTC. It specifies CTWSLGDSGANVLTF. The full variable domain, rest sourced from reference TRBV30 and TRBJ2-6, is SQTIHQWPATLVQPVGSPLSLECTVEGTSNPNLYWYRQAAGRGLQLLFYSVGIGQISSEVPQNLSASRPQDRQFILSSKKLLLSDSGFYLCTWSLGDSGANVLTFGAGSRLTVL.